The source of this T cell receptor beta chain is a study of cytomegalovirus exposure and HLA in healthy donors. Study-level information: The same platform was used for the roughly 130 validation repertoires as for the 600 to 700 first-cohort repertoires, as reported in a later analysis. Study findings and constraints: With high specificity and sensitivity, the classifier reportedly diagnosed cytomegalovirus status.

Profiling relied on immunoSEQ multiplex PCR, and the TCRdb table lists in-frame clones only, not all of them. The sample includes around 190,000 clones, roughly 77% of them seen just once. A note on this clone: Its antigen is not identified. Within the sample, other DNA sequences also encode this same CDR3.

The V gene's germline CDR1 is GTSNPN and CDR2 SVGIG (reference sequence). V shed 3 bases and J 2 bases; nucleotides not matched to a gene: 4. The CDR3 covers 15 residues. Sequencing was done on a sample of PBMCs. This clonotype originated in a woman in her 30s in good health and CMV-seronegative. The rearrangement uses TRBV30 and TRBJ1-5; 10 bases map to TRBD1. CDR3 in amino acids: CAWRGQGIGNQPQHF. CDR3 bases: TGTGCCTGGAGGGGACAGGGGATAGGCAATCAGCCCCAGCATTTT. The complete variable domain, with remaining parts taken from reference TRBV30 and TRBJ1-5, reads SQTIHQWPATLVQPVGSPLSLECTVEGTSNPNLYWYRQAAGRGLQLLFYSVGIGQISSEVPQNLSASRPQDRQFILSSKKLLLSDSGFYLCAWRGQGIGNQPQHFGDGTRLSIL.